Detailed here is one T cell receptor beta chain. Its matching antigen is unknown. This specimen belongs to a study of cytomegalovirus exposure and HLA in healthy donors. General study results and limits: Data from an earlier analysis indicated that most TCR beta V segments were productive either about 90% or about 30% of the time. Sequences of the TCR beta chain were said to predict the HLA-A and HLA-B alleles of most subjects accurately.

PCR was performed using 60 Vbeta and 13 Jbeta primers. Measured with immunoSEQ multiplex PCR; TCRdb has only the in-frame clones, and not every one. The sample lists roughly 130,000 clones; approximately 80% were seen once. CDR1 and CDR2 (germline): SEHNR, FQNEAQ (reference sequence). CDR3 length: 15 residues. Sequenced: PBMCs. The clonotype was recovered from a male donor in good health and CMV-seronegative. This chain links TRBV7-9 with TRBJ2-7, with 8 bases aligning to TRBD2. The CDR3 coding sequence is TGTTCCATCGACAAGTACAGCGGGAGCCGGTACGAGCAGTACTTC. This codes for CSIDKYSGSRYEQYF.